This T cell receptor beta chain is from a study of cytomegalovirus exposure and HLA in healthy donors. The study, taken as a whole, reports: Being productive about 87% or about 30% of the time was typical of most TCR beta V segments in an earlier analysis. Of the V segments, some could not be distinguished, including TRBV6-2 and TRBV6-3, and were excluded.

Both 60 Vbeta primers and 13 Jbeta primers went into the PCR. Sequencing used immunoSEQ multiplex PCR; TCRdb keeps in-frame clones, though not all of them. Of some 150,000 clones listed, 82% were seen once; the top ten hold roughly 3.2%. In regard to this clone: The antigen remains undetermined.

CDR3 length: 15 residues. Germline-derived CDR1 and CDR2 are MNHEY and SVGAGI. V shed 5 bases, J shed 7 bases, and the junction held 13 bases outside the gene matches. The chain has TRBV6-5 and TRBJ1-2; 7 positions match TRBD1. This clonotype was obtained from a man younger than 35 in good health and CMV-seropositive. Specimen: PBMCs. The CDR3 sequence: CASSRSDRNFGGYTF. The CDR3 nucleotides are TGTGCCAGCAGTAGGTCGGACAGGAATTTCGGTGGCTACACCTTC.